The rows below give T cell receptor beta chains drawn from one sample of a study of blood T cell repertoires in COVID-19. The repertoire was sequenced with immunoSEQ multiplex PCR; TCRdb's copy has only in-frame clones and lacks some. The sample lists 150,000 to 200,000 clones, roughly nine tenths seen once, with roughly 1.2% in the top ten. The sequenced material came from PBMCs or T cells enriched from blood (not recorded which). The receptor source for this set is a human donor with acute COVID-19. The donor label of this sample is uncertain. Each CDR3 is given with its conserved first and last residue. The D gene is left open where the match is weak. For some rows the clone size is stated as once, few or many, or as a class when expanded; others skip it.

clone size: -
V gene: TRBV30
D gene: TRBD2
J gene: TRBJ2-5
CDR3 protein: CAWGTRLAGGPGTQYF
CDR3 DNA: TGTGCCTGGGGGACCCGTCTAGCGGGGGGGCCGGGGACCCAGTACTTC

clone size: -
V gene: TRBV9
D gene: -
J gene: TRBJ2-5
CDR3 protein: CASSVGGGVRETQYF
CDR3 DNA: TGTGCCAGCAGCGTAGGTGGGGGCGTCAGGGAGACCCAGTACTTC

clone size: -
V gene: TRBV19
D gene: -
J gene: TRBJ1-2
CDR3 protein: CASSVTRPQTGGSGYTF
CDR3 DNA: TGTGCCAGTAGTGTCACACGACCACAGACAGGCGGCAGCGGCTACACCTTC

clone size: -
V gene: TRBV5-4
D gene: TRBD1
J gene: TRBJ1-1
CDR3 protein: CASSSQVDRGPLWAEAFF
CDR3 DNA: TGTGCCAGCAGCTCGCAGGTGGACAGGGGGCCCTTATGGGCTGAAGCTTTCTTT

clone size: -
V gene: TRBV6-1
D gene: -
J gene: TRBJ2-1
CDR3 protein: CASSEGWGGLDNEQFF
CDR3 DNA: TGTGCCAGCAGTGAAGGGTGGGGGGGGCTCGACAATGAGCAGTTCTTC

clone size: -
V gene: TRBV7-8
D gene: -
J gene: TRBJ1-1
CDR3 protein: CASSLSSSGSMNTEAFF
CDR3 DNA: TGTGCCAGCAGCTTAAGCTCATCAGGTTCTATGAACACTGAAGCTTTCTTT

clone size: -
V gene: TRBV3-1/TRBV3-2
D gene: TRBD2
J gene: TRBJ2-1
CDR3 protein: CASSQEEGLAYNEQFF
CDR3 DNA: TGTGCCAGCAGCCAAGAAGAGGGACTAGCCTACAATGAGCAGTTCTTC

clone size: few
V gene: TRBV4-1
D gene: TRBD1
J gene: TRBJ1-1
CDR3 protein: CASSQATGQANGAFF
CDR3 DNA: TGCGCCAGCAGCCAAGCCACTGGACAGGCCAATGGGGCTTTCTTT

clone size: -
V gene: TRBV11-2
D gene: -
J gene: TRBJ2-7
CDR3 protein: CASSWDTAYEQYF
CDR3 DNA: TGTGCCAGCAGCTGGGACACAGCCTACGAGCAGTACTTC

clone size: few
V gene: TRBV6-4
D gene: TRBD1
J gene: TRBJ2-3
CDR3 protein: CASSDTGGFTQYF
CDR3 DNA: TGTGCCAGCAGTGACACAGGGGGGTTTACGCAGTATTTT

clone size: -
V gene: TRBV4-1
D gene: -
J gene: TRBJ2-2
CDR3 protein: CASSLNGVNTGELFF
CDR3 DNA: TGCGCCAGCAGCCTTAACGGGGTGAACACCGGGGAGCTGTTTTTT

clone size: once
V gene: TRBV25-1
D gene: -
J gene: TRBJ2-5
CDR3 protein: CASSESMETQYF
CDR3 DNA: TGTGCCAGCAGTGAATCCATGGAGACCCAGTACTTC

clone size: -
V gene: TRBV12-3/TRBV12-4
D gene: -
J gene: TRBJ2-1
CDR3 protein: CASTLGGNEQFF
CDR3 DNA: TGTGCCAGCACGCTGGGGGGCAATGAGCAGTTCTTC

clone size: -
V gene: TRBV4-1
D gene: TRBD1
J gene: TRBJ1-2
CDR3 protein: CASSHLGQGANYGYTF
CDR3 DNA: TGCGCCAGCAGCCACCTCGGACAGGGGGCGAATTATGGCTACACCTTC

clone size: -
V gene: TRBV19
D gene: TRBD1
J gene: TRBJ2-4
CDR3 protein: CASSILGQGTTKNIQYF
CDR3 DNA: TGTGCCAGTAGTATCCTCGGACAGGGGACCACCAAAAACATTCAGTACTTC

clone size: -
V gene: TRBV11-2
D gene: TRBD2
J gene: TRBJ2-3
CDR3 protein: CASSFKASGGADTQYF
CDR3 DNA: TGTGCCAGCAGCTTTAAGGCTAGCGGGGGTGCAGATACGCAGTATTTT

clone size: -
V gene: TRBV6-5
D gene: -
J gene: TRBJ2-2
CDR3 protein: CASSYLDGELFF
CDR3 DNA: TGTGCCAGCAGTTACTTAGACGGGGAGCTGTTTTTT

clone size: -
V gene: TRBV27
D gene: TRBD2
J gene: TRBJ2-7
CDR3 protein: CASSLSGEGSYEQYF
CDR3 DNA: TGTGCCAGCAGTTTATCAGGGGAGGGCTCCTACGAGCAGTACTTC

clone size: -
V gene: TRBV12-5
D gene: -
J gene: TRBJ1-2
CDR3 protein: CASGLQTDYGYTF
CDR3 DNA: TGTGCTAGTGGTTTGCAGACTGACTATGGCTACACCTTC

clone size: -
V gene: TRBV30
D gene: -
J gene: TRBJ1-1
CDR3 protein: CAWSSQMNTEAFF
CDR3 DNA: TGTGCCTGGAGTTCGCAGATGAACACTGAAGCTTTCTTT

clone size: -
V gene: TRBV27
D gene: -
J gene: TRBJ2-5
CDR3 protein: CASSPIGGRETQYF
CDR3 DNA: TGTGCCAGCAGCCCTATCGGGGGGCGGGAGACCCAGTACTTC

clone size: -
V gene: TRBV3-1/TRBV3-2
D gene: -
J gene: TRBJ2-5
CDR3 protein: CASSQLQETQYF
CDR3 DNA: TGTGCCAGCAGCCAACTTCAAGAGACCCAGTACTTC

clone size: -
V gene: TRBV7-9
D gene: TRBD1
J gene: TRBJ2-5
CDR3 protein: CASSQPVAGGHETQYF
CDR3 DNA: TGTGCCAGCAGCCAACCTGTGGCAGGGGGACACGAGACCCAGTACTTC

clone size: -
V gene: TRBV2
D gene: -
J gene: TRBJ2-1
CDR3 protein: CASSLSDRSYNEQFF
CDR3 DNA: TGTGCCAGCAGTCTTTCAGACAGGTCATACAATGAGCAGTTCTTC

clone size: -
V gene: TRBV5-4
D gene: -
J gene: TRBJ1-1
CDR3 protein: CASSREQGLYTEAFF
CDR3 DNA: TGTGCCAGCAGCCGGGAACAGGGTCTATACACTGAAGCTTTCTTT

clone size: -
V gene: TRBV30
D gene: -
J gene: TRBJ1-4
CDR3 protein: CALGGVGEKLFF
CDR3 DNA: TGTGCCCTAGGGGGGGTGGGAGAAAAACTGTTTTTT

clone size: -
V gene: TRBV7-9
D gene: -
J gene: TRBJ2-7
CDR3 protein: CASSPWDTSYEQYF
CDR3 DNA: TGTGCCAGCAGCCCGTGGGACACCTCCTACGAGCAGTACTTC

clone size: -
V gene: TRBV27
D gene: -
J gene: TRBJ2-7
CDR3 protein: CASRHQGGGDEQYF
CDR3 DNA: TGTGCCAGCAGGCACCAGGGGGGCGGGGACGAGCAGTACTTC

clone size: -
V gene: TRBV19
D gene: -
J gene: TRBJ1-5
CDR3 protein: CASSLNGNSNQPQHF
CDR3 DNA: TGTGCCAGTAGTCTGAACGGGAATAGCAATCAGCCCCAGCATTTT

clone size: -
V gene: TRBV18
D gene: -
J gene: TRBJ2-1
CDR3 protein: CASSLENEQFF
CDR3 DNA: TGTGCCAGCTCCCTAGAGAATGAGCAGTTCTTC

clone size: -
V gene: TRBV6-4
D gene: TRBD2
J gene: TRBJ2-1
CDR3 protein: CASSREAGALNEQFF
CDR3 DNA: TGTGCCAGCAGTCGGGAAGCGGGGGCCCTTAATGAGCAGTTCTTC

clone size: -
V gene: TRBV7-2
D gene: -
J gene: TRBJ1-1
CDR3 protein: CASSLVTGNTEAFF
CDR3 DNA: TGTGCCAGCAGCTTAGTTACAGGGAATACTGAAGCTTTCTTT

clone size: once
V gene: TRBV10-3
D gene: TRBD2
J gene: TRBJ2-7
CDR3 protein: CAISEPISGDVFYEQYF
CDR3 DNA: TGTGCCATCAGTGAGCCCATCAGCGGGGACGTTTTCTACGAGCAGTACTTC

clone size: -
V gene: TRBV3-1/TRBV3-2
D gene: TRBD1
J gene: TRBJ2-7
CDR3 protein: CASSHLGQGTYEQYF
CDR3 DNA: TGTGCCAGCAGCCACCTCGGACAGGGGACCTACGAGCAGTACTTC

clone size: -
V gene: TRBV5-4
D gene: -
J gene: TRBJ2-1
CDR3 protein: CASSLARLYHNEQFF
CDR3 DNA: TGTGCCAGCAGCTTGGCTAGATTATACCACAATGAGCAGTTCTTC

clone size: -
V gene: TRBV6-5
D gene: -
J gene: TRBJ1-1
CDR3 protein: CASSPGVLNTEAFF
CDR3 DNA: TGTGCCAGCAGTCCAGGTGTATTGAACACTGAAGCTTTCTTT

clone size: -
V gene: TRBV7-2
D gene: -
J gene: TRBJ2-7
CDR3 protein: CASSPRPGLGEQYF
CDR3 DNA: TGTGCCAGCAGCCCGAGGCCGGGACTGGGCGAGCAGTACTTC

clone size: -
V gene: TRBV2
D gene: -
J gene: TRBJ1-1
CDR3 protein: CASSADLTEAFF
CDR3 DNA: TGTGCCAGCAGCGCGGACTTGACTGAAGCTTTCTTT

clone size: -
V gene: TRBV11-2
D gene: TRBD1
J gene: TRBJ1-1
CDR3 protein: CASSYRQGGMNTEAFF
CDR3 DNA: TGTGCCAGCAGCTACCGACAGGGGGGGATGAACACTGAAGCTTTCTTT

clone size: few
V gene: TRBV25-1
D gene: -
J gene: TRBJ1-1
CDR3 protein: CASSPHRMGNTEAFF
CDR3 DNA: TGTGCCAGCAGTCCACACAGGATGGGGAACACTGAAGCTTTCTTT